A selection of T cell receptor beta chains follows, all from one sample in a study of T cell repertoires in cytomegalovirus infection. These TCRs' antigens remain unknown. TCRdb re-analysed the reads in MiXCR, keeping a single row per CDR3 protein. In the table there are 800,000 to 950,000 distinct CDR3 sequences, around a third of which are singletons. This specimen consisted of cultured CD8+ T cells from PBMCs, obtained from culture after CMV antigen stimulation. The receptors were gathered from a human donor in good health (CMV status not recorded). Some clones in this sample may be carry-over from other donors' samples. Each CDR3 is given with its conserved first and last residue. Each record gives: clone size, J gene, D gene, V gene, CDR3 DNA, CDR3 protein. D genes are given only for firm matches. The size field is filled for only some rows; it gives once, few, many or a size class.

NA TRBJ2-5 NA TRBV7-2 TGTGCCAGCAGCCCCATGGAGGGGGAGACCCAGTACTTC CASSPMEGETQYF
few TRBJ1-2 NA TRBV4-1 TGCGCCAGCAGCCAAGACAGGGCCAAAGGCTACACCTTC CASSQDRAKGYTF
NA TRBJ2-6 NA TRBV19 TGTGCCAGTAGTATAGGACTACAGGAAAGCGCTGGGGCCAACGTCCTGACTTTC CASSIGLQESAGANVLTF
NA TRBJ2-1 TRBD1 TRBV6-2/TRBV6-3 TGTGCCAGCAGTTATCCCACAGGGGGCAGCTACAATGAGCAGTTCTTC CASSYPTGGSYNEQFF
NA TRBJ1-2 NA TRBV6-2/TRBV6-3 TGTGCCAGCAGTTACTCCACCAGGGCCGGCTACACCTTC CASSYSTRAGYTF
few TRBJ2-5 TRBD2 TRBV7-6 TGTGCCAGCAGCTTAATCGGGGGGGACGGAGAGACCCAGTACTTC CASSLIGGDGETQYF
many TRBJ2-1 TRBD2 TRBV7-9 TGTGCCAGCAGCTTAGTCGGGGGGGCAGGCAATGAGCAGTTCTTC CASSLVGGAGNEQFF
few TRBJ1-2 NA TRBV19 TGTGCCAGTAGTATTGAATACTCCTTATATGGCTACACCTTC CASSIEYSLYGYTF
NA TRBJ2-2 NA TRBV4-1 TGCGCCAGCAGCCCCGTGACAGCTACTAACACCGGGGAGCTGTTTTTT CASSPVTATNTGELFF
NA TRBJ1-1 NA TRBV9 TGTGCCAGCAAGATGAGGGGTTCGGCTGAAGCTTTCTTT CASKMRGSAEAFF
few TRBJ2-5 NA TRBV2 TGTGCCAGCAGTGGGCAGGGAGAGGGCGAGACCCAGTACTTC CASSGQGEGETQYF
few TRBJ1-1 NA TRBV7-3 TGTGCCAGCAGCTTAATTCGTCGGTTGAACACTGAAGCTTTCTTT CASSLIRRLNTEAFF
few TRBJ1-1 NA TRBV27 TGTGCCAGCCGACCGGGACCCTCGAACACTGAAGCTTTCTTT CASRPGPSNTEAFF
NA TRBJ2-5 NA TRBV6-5 TGTGCCAGCAGTTCCGGACGTTCATGGGACTTC CASSSGRSWDF
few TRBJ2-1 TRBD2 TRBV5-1 TGCGCCAGCAGCTTGGGCTGGACTAGCGGGGGCCACAATGAGCAGTTCTTC CASSLGWTSGGHNEQFF
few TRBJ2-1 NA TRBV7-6 TGTGCCAGCAGCCTACCCCCCTTGCACGAGCAGTTCTTC CASSLPPLHEQFF
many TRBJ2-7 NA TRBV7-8 TGTGCCAGCAGCTTTCCGGGCCGGTCCTACGAGCAGTACTTC CASSFPGRSYEQYF
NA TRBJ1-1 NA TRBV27 TGTGCCAGCAGTTTAGGCTCCCGGGACACTGAAGCTTTCTTT CASSLGSRDTEAFF
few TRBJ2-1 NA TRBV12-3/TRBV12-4 TGTGCCAGCAGTCCCGGGGGCTTAGGGACCAATGAGCAGTTCTTC CASSPGGLGTNEQFF
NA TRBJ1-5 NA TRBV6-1 TGTGCCAGCAGTGGACGGTCCGGGGGGGCCTGGCAGCCCCAGCATTTT CASSGRSGGAWQPQHF
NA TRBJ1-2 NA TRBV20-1 TGCAGTGGCCCCGGGGCCTGGGATGGCTACACCTTC CSGPGAWDGYTF
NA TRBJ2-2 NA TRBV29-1 TGCAGCGTTGAAGCGGGGGCCAACACCGGGGAGCTGTTTTTT CSVEAGANTGELFF
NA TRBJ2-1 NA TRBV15 TGTGCCACCAGGCAAAGCAGTCACAATGAGCAGTTCTTC CATRQSSHNEQFF
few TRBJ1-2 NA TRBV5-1 TGCGCCTCCCGACCGGGGGAGATTGAGGGCTACACCTTC CASRPGEIEGYTF
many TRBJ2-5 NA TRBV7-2 TGTGCCAGCAGCTACAAAGCGGCGTACCAAGAGACCCAGTACTTC CASSYKAAYQETQYF
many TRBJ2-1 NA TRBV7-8 TGTGCCAGCAGCTTAACTAGTGAGCAGTTCTTC CASSLTSEQFF
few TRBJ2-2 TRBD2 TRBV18 TGTGCCAGCTCACCAGCACTAGCGGGGCACACCGGGGAGCTGTTTTTT CASSPALAGHTGELFF
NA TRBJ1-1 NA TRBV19 TGTGCCAGCACCGGGGTGGAAGCTTTCTTT CASTGVEAFF
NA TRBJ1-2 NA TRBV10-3 TGTGCCGGAGGGGGACACGGTGGCTACACCTTC CAGGGHGGYTF